This T cell receptor beta chain was sequenced for a study of blood T cell repertoires in COVID-19. Study context: Specimens from acute and convalescent COVID-19 originated in the United States, Italy and Spain.

Authors' data handling: Reference gene primer amplification gave nucleated cell count estimates. The method was immunoSEQ multiplex PCR; TCRdb's version includes in-frame clones alone and lacks a portion of them. The V and J calls and clone size are taken from that table; D and trimming were inferred from the DNA. The data hold roughly 280,000 clones, with about nine tenths observed a single time. This CDR3 contains 13 residues. Per germline, CDR1 MNHEY and CDR2 SVGAGI. Germline trimming cut 2 bases from V and 5 bases from J; bases unmatched to any gene: 3. Sequenced input: peripheral blood. This rearrangement joins TRBV6-5 to TRBJ2-7; 7 bases fit TRBD1. The sequence derives from a woman aged 25 to 45 with COVID-19, enrolled during active disease. Here the CDR3 reads CASSYGQDHEQYF. In nucleotides, the CDR3 is TGTGCCAGCAGTTACGGACAGGACCACGAGCAGTACTTC.